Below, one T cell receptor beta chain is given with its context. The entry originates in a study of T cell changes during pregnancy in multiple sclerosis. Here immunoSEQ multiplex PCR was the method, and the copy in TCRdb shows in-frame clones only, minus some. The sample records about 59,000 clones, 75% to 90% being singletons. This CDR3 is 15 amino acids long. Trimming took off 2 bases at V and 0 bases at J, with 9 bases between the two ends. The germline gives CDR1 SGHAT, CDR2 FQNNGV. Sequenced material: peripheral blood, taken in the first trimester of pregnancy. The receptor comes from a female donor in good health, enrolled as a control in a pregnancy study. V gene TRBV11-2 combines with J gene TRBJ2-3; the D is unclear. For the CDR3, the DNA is TGTGCCAGCAGCTTAACTCCGGGTAGCACAGATACGCAGTATTTT. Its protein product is CASSLTPGSTDTQYF.